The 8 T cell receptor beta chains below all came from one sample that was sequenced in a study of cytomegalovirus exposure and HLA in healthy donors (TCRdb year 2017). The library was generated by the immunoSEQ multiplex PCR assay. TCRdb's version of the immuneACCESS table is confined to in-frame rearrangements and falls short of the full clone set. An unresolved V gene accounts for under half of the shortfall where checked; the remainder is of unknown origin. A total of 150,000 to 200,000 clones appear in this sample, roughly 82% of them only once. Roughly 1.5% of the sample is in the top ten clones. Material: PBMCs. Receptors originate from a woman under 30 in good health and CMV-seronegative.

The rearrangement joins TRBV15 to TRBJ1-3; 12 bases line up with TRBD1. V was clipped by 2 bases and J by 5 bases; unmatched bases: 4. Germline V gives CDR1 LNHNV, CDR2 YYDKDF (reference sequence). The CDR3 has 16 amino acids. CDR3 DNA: TGTGCCACCAGCAGACAGGGACAGGGGGCCCGAAACACCATATATTTT. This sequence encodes CATSRQGQGARNTIYF.

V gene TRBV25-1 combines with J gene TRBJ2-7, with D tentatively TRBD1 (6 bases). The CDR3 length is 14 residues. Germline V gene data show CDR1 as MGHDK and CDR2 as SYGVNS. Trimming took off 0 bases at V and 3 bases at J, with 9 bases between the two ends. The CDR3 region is CASSEYKGHYEQYF. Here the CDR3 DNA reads TGTGCCAGCAGTGAATATAAGGGACACTACGAGCAGTACTTC.

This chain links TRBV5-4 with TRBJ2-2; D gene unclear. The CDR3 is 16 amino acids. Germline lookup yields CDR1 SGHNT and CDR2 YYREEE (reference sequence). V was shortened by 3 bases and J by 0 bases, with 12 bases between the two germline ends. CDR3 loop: CASSSPTQANTGELFF. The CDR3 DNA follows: TGTGCCAGCAGCTCACCGACTCAAGCGAACACCGGGGAGCTGTTTTTT. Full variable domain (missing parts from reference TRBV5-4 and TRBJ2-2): ETGVTQSPTHLIKTRGQQVTLRCSSQSGHNTVSWYQQALGQGPQFIFQYYREEENGRGNFPPRFSGLQFPNYSSELNVNALELDDSALYLCASSSPTQANTGELFFGEGSRLTVL.

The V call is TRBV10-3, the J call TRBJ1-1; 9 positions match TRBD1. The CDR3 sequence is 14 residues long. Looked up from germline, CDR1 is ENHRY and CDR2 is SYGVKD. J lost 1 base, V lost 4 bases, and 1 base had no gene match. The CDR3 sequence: CAISGDRANTEAFF. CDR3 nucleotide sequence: TGTGCCATCAGTGGGGACAGGGCGAACACTGAAGCTTTCTTT.

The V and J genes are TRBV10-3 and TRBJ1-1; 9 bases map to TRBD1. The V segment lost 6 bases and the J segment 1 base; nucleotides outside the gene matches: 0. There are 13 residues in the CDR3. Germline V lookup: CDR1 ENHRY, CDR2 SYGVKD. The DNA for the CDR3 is TGTGCCATCAGGGGACAGGGGAACACTGAAGCTTTCTTT. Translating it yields CAIRGQGNTEAFF.

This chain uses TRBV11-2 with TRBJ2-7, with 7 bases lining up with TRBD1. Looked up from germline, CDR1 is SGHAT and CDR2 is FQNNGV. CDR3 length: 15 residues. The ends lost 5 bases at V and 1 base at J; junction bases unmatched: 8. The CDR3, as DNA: TGTGCCAGCAGCCCAAAGACAGGGCTATCCTACGAGCAGTACTTC. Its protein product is CASSPKTGLSYEQYF.

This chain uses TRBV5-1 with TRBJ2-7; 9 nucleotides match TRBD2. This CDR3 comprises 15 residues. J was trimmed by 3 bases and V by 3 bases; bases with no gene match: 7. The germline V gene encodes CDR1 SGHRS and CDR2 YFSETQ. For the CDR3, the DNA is TGCGCCAGCAGCTACTCTAGCGGGGCGATCTACGAGCAGTACTTC. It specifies CASSYSSGAIYEQYF.

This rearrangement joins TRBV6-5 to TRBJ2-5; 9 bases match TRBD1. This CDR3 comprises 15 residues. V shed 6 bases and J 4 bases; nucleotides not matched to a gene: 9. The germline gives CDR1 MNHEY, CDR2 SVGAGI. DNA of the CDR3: TGTGCCAGCAGCAACCTTCCGGACAGGGGAGAGACCCAGTACTTC. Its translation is CASSNLPDRGETQYF.